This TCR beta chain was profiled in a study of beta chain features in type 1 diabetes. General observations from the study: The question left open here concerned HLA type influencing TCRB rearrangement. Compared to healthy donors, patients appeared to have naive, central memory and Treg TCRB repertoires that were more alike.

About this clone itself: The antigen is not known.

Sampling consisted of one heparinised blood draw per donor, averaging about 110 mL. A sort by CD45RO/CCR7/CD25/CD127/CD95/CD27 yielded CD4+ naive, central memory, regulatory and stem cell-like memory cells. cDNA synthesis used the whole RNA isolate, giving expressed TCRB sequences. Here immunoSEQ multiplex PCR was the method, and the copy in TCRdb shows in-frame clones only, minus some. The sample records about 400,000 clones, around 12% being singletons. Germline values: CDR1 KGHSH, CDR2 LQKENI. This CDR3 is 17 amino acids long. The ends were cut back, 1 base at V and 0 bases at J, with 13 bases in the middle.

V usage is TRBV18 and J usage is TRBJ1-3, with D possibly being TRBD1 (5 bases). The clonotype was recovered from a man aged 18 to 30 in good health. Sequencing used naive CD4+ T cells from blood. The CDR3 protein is CASSPQPPTASGNTIYF. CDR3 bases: TGTGCCAGCTCACCACAGCCCCCGACAGCCTCTGGAAACACCATATATTTT. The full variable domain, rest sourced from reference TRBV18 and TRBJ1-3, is NAGVMQNPRHLVRRRGQEARLRCSPMKGHSHVYWYRQLPEEGLKFMVYLQKENIIDESGMPKERFSAEFPKEGPSILRIQQVVRGDSAAYFCASSPQPPTASGNTIYFGEGSWLTVV.